This T cell receptor beta chain was captured by sequencing in a study of cytomegalovirus exposure and HLA in healthy donors. PCR amplification relied on 60 Vbeta primers (plus 13 Jbeta primers). Method: immunoSEQ multiplex PCR; TCRdb's copy keeps in-frame clones and lacks some. Among more than 60,000 clones listed, approximately 79% were seen once. Points from the study as a whole: In a later analysis, the majority of CMV-associated beta chains seemingly showed HLA restriction. Reportedly, fewer N-insertions than the 666-donor mean appeared in an Asian-associated ancestry cluster in a later analysis. Researchers reportedly found TCR beta sequences accurately predicted most subjects' HLA-A and HLA-B alleles. Trimming of TCR beta V- and J-genes showed a link, identified in a later analysis, to a missense DCLRE1C variant.

This clone was counted between two and nine times. Its target is not known. After removal of 3 bases from V and 0 bases from J, the junction contained 10 bases not matched to a gene. The CDR3 spans 17 residues. Germline CDR1 SGHNT, CDR2 YYREEE (reference sequence). The clonotype comes from a woman aged 30 to 39 in good health and CMV-seronegative. Sequenced: PBMCs. The chain recombines TRBV5-4 with TRBJ1-1; 8 bases line up with TRBD1. The CDR3 loop reads CASSSGTGGIMNTEAFF. For the CDR3, the DNA is TGTGCCAGCAGCTCGGGGACAGGCGGCATCATGAACACTGAAGCTTTCTTT.